This T cell receptor beta chain was identified in a study of shared clonotypes between healthy human individuals. Clones were sequenced by immunoSEQ multiplex PCR, and TCRdb holds only the in-frame ones, with some missing. Among just over 2,000,000 clones listed, around 95% were seen once. V lost 4 bases, J lost 5 bases, and 8 bases lay in between. The CDR3 totals 13 residues. The germline V gene encodes CDR1 MGHRA and CDR2 YSYEKL. This chain joins TRBV4-1 and TRBJ2-2; TRBD2 might be the D (6 bases). Sequencing was carried out using naive CD4+ T cells sorted from blood. This sample's subset: CD45RA+ positively selected. The sequence came from a young man in good health. Written as DNA, the CDR3 is TGCGCCAGCAGCCTTCGGGGGACCGGGGAGCTGTTTTTT. Its translation is CASSLRGTGELFF.